These 14 T cell receptor beta chains were all obtained from the same sample, sequenced in a study of blood T cell repertoires in COVID-19. Clones were sequenced by immunoSEQ multiplex PCR, and TCRdb holds only the in-frame ones, with some missing. The repertoire holds hundreds of thousands of clones, with 80% as singletons. The sample consisted of PBMCs or T cells enriched from blood (not recorded which). The source is a man aged 25-45 years with acute COVID-19.

The rearrangement joins TRBV11-2 to TRBJ2-5, with 7 bases fitting TRBD1. Germline lookup yields CDR1 SGHAT and CDR2 FQNNGV. V was pared by 1 base and J by 4 bases, with 0 bases of the junction left unmatched. The CDR3 spans 13 residues. CDR3 DNA: TGTGCCAGCAGCTTAGGACAGGGAGAGACCCAGTACTTC. It encodes CASSLGQGETQYF.

The chain links TRBV7-3 to TRBJ1-2; 8 bases agree with TRBD1. The CDR3 is 14 amino acids. CDR1 is SGHTA, CDR2 FQGTGA, per germline. J was trimmed by 5 bases and V by 5 bases; bases with no gene match: 7. CDR3 bases: TGTGCCAGCAGCCTGGACAGGGCCGGATATGGCTACACCTTC. Encoded protein: CASSLDRAGYGYTF.

The chain has TRBV5-1 and TRBJ2-2; 8 bases fit TRBD1. V dropped 4 bases and J dropped 4; count of bases not matched to a gene: 9. The germline CDR1 and CDR2 sequences are SGHRS and YFSETQ. The CDR3 runs 16 residues. The CDR3 nucleotides read TGCGCCAGCAGCCCCAGAATCACAGGGGGCACCGGGGAGCTGTTTTTT. It yields the protein CASSPRITGGTGELFF.

This clone occurred once. This sequence joins TRBV11-2 and TRBJ1-1; D is ambiguous. The CDR3 contains 12 residues. The germline V gene has CDR1 SGHAT and CDR2 FQNNGV. With 5 bases removed from V and 5 bases from J, the gap between germline ends came to 9 bases. CDR3 amino acids: CASSPPVTEAFF. CDR3 DNA: TGTGCCAGCAGCCCCCCCGTTACTGAAGCTTTCTTT. The whole variable domain, remainder taken from reference TRBV11-2 and TRBJ1-1, is EAGVAQSPRYKIIEKRQSVAFWCNPISGHATLYWYQQILGQGPKLLIQFQNNGVVDDSQLPKDRFSAERLKGVDSTLKIQPAKLEDSAVYLCASSPPVTEAFFGQGTRLTVV.

V usage is TRBV5-1 and J usage is TRBJ1-4; no clear D. This CDR3 has 16 residues. Germline V gene lookup returns CDR1 SGHRS and CDR2 YFSETQ. V lost 3 bases and J 0 bases, leaving 12 bases between the germline ends. The CDR3 sequence is CASSSGRTATNEKLFF. The DNA of the CDR3 is TGCGCCAGCAGCTCCGGACGGACTGCAACTAATGAAAAACTGTTTTTT.

V gene TRBV2 combines with J gene TRBJ1-4; TRBD1 might be the D (5 bases). Trimming cost V 11 bases and J 11 bases, with 12 bases left between them. The germline V gene has CDR1 SNHLY and CDR2 FYNNEI. This CDR3 comprises 10 residues. The CDR3 DNA reads TGTGCCTCCCGGGGGGAGAAACTGTTTTTT. This codes for CASRGEKLFF.

The CDR3 protein is CASSPTIAGGNEQFF. The CDR3 DNA reads as TGTGCCAGCAGCCCTACCATAGCGGGGGGCAATGAGCAGTTCTTC. This chain uses TRBV7-2 with TRBJ2-1, with 10 bases fitting TRBD2. This CDR3 has 15 amino acids. V trimming: 5 bases; J trimming: 6 bases; junction bases outside the gene matches: 7. Germline CDR1 SGHTA, CDR2 FQGNSA.

The chain has TRBV10-1 and TRBJ2-3, with D unclear. Between the trimmed V and J ends, which lost 10 bases and 2 bases, there was a span of 31 bases. Germline CDR1 reads WNHNN; CDR2 reads SYGVQD (reference sequence). This CDR3 comprises 19 residues. CDR3 sequence (DNA): TGCGCCACTGAGCTTCTGGAGCTTCCCCTACTGCAACTCACAGATACGCAGTATTTT. Translation: CATELLELPLLQLTDTQYF.

The rearrangement links TRBV14 to TRBJ1-2; D is uncertain. In germline, CDR1 is SGHDN, CDR2 FVKESK. The CDR3 has 15 residues. Trimming removed 0 bases from V and 4 bases from J, with 12 bases in between. The CDR3 protein is CASSQEYSSLYGYTF. DNA of the CDR3: TGTGCCAGCAGCCAAGAGTACTCTTCCCTCTATGGCTACACCTTC. Variable domain in full (rest from reference TRBV14 and TRBJ1-2): EAGVTQFPSHSVIEKGQTVTLRCDPISGHDNLYWYRRVMGKEIKFLLHFVKESKQDESGMPNNRFLAERTGGTYSTLKVQPAELEDSGVYFCASSQEYSSLYGYTFGSGTRLTVV.

The chain is built from TRBV24-1 and TRBJ2-5; D uncertain. Germline V gene lookup returns CDR1 KGHDR and CDR2 SFDVKD. This CDR3 is 15 amino acids long. Trimming cost V 4 bases and J 5 bases, with 16 bases left between them. The CDR3 protein is CATSDRRLKVETQYF. DNA for the CDR3: TGTGCCACCAGTGACCGTCGGTTAAAAGTGGAGACCCAGTACTTC.

The chain is built from TRBV3-1 (or the pseudogene TRBV3-2) and TRBJ2-7; TRBD2 aligns across 11 bases. The J segment lost 1 base and the V segment lost 1 base, leaving 3 bases of the junction unmatched. Germline CDR1 and CDR2: LGHDT and YNNKEL (reference sequence). The CDR3 extends over 16 amino acids. This CDR3 is CASSQALAGGSYEQYF. CDR3 DNA sequence: TGTGCCAGCAGCCAAGCATTAGCGGGGGGGTCCTACGAGCAGTACTTC.

This clone was found once. The CDR3 bases are TGCGCCAGCAGTGATATTGGACAGGGGAGTAGGCAGTACTTC. Translated, it gives CASSDIGQGSRQYF. The chain joins TRBV10-2 to TRBJ2-7; the match to TRBD1 covers 9 bases. V was clipped by 3 bases and J by 9 bases; unmatched bases: 9. Germline V lookup: CDR1 WSHSY, CDR2 SAAADI. This CDR3 spans 14 amino acids.

The chain carries TRBV18 and TRBJ1-2; TRBD1 matches 9 bases. Germline assignment: CDR1 KGHSH and CDR2 LQKENI. With V trimmed by 6 bases and J by 8 bases, 7 bases remained unmatched. This CDR3 is built from 13 residues. CDR3 bases: TGTGCCAGCTCCATCACAGGGGGCCTAGGCTACACCTTC. Its protein product is CASSITGGLGYTF.

The chain links TRBV4-1 to TRBJ1-1; no reliable D call. Trimming removed 1 base at V and 1 base at J, with 19 bases between. CDR1 MGHRA and CDR2 YSYEKL come from the germline V gene. CDR3 length: 18 residues. In DNA, the CDR3 is TGCGCCAGCAGCCAAGTACAAATCAGGAGGAGCCCGAACACTGAAGCTTTCTTT. Encoded protein: CASSQVQIRRSPNTEAFF.